A single sample is the source of the 20 T cell receptor beta chains below, sequenced in a study of HIV-infected patients and healthy controls. Using its own MiXCR run on the 5' RACE reads, TCRdb lists one record per CDR3 protein. The sample shows about 64,000 distinct CDR3 sequences, roughly a fifth of them seen only once. Material: CD4+ T cells from blood. The receptor set was obtained from a human donor in good health.

The chain links TRBV9 to TRBJ2-5; maybe TRBD1 (6 bases). CDR1 SGDLS and CDR2 YYNGEE come from the germline V gene. This CDR3 has 15 residues. V gave up 0 bases and J gave up 3 bases, with 12 bases separating them. The DNA of the CDR3 is TGTGCCAGCAGCGTAGTCAGGGGTAGTAAAGAGACCCAGTACTTC. This translates into CASSVVRGSKETQYF.

This clonotype was recorded many times. This sequence joins TRBV6-2 or TRBV6-3 and TRBJ1-1; D remains ambiguous. In germline, CDR1 is MNHEY, CDR2 SVGEGT. The V end lost 2 bases, the J end lost 3 bases, and 10 bases lay between the germline ends. The CDR3 covers 14 residues. CDR3 in DNA: TGTGCCAGCAGTTACGGCGGCGGAGACACTGAAGCTTTCTTT. Residues: CASSYGGGDTEAFF.

As to this clonotype: A much larger clone lies one base from this, so it may be a read error. The chain has TRBV12-3 or TRBV12-4 and TRBJ1-2; D call uncertain. The CDR3 sequence is 14 residues long. The CDR3 DNA reads as TGTGCCAGCAGTTCTAGGACGGGGAACTGTGGCTACACCTTC. This sequence encodes CASSSRTGNCGYTF.

This clonotype has ten or more counts. This CDR3 reads CASSLAGGYEQYF. The CDR3 DNA follows: TGTGCCAGCAGCTTAGCCGGGGGCTACGAGCAGTACTTC. The V and J genes are TRBV7-9 and TRBJ2-7, with D tentatively TRBD2 (6 bases). Deletions cut 0 bases from V and 3 bases from J, with 6 bases between. This CDR3 contains 13 residues. CDR1 and CDR2 from the germline V gene are SEHNR and FQNEAQ (reference sequence).

Many counts were recorded for this clonotype. The chain couples TRBV5-1 to TRBJ1-5, with D possibly matching TRBD1 (6 bases). Trimming cost V 1 base and J 4 bases, with 12 bases left between them. The germline V gene has CDR1 SGHRS and CDR2 YFSETQ. The CDR3 totals 15 residues. In nucleotides, the CDR3 is TGCGCCAGCAGCTTGCAGGGGTTTGAGAATCAGCCCCAGCATTTT. It specifies CASSLQGFENQPQHF.

Many counts were recorded for this clonotype. This sequence joins TRBV7-2 and TRBJ1-6; 9 bases map to TRBD1. Germline CDR1 SGHTA, CDR2 FQGNSA. Trimming took 1 base from V and 9 from J; bases not matched to a gene: 7. The CDR3 is 16 residues long. CDR3 nucleotide sequence: TGTGCCAGCAGCTTAGGGGATACAGGGGGCAGTTCACCCCTCCACTTT. Amino acids: CASSLGDTGGSSPLHF.

This clonotype showed up many times. This CDR3 is CASSLFPGNTEAFF. Here the CDR3 DNA reads TGTGCCAGCAGCTTATTCCCAGGGAACACTGAAGCTTTCTTT. This chain links TRBV7-2 with TRBJ1-1; D unclear. CDR3 length: 14 amino acids. Trimming cost V 2 bases and J 1 base, with 8 bases left between them. The germline V gene encodes CDR1 SGHTA and CDR2 FQGNSA.

This clonotype was seen at least ten times. The V and J genes are TRBV6-2 or TRBV6-3 and TRBJ1-1; a weak D match, TRBD1 (5 bases). Between the trimmed V and J ends, which lost 4 bases and 5 bases, there was a span of 11 bases. Germline V CDR1 and CDR2: MNHEY, SVGEGT. The CDR3 is 13 amino acids. CDR3 sequence: CASSFGGVTEAFF. The CDR3 region has the DNA TGTGCCAGCAGTTTTGGGGGAGTGACTGAAGCTTTCTTT.

This clonotype was counted a few times. This sequence joins TRBV29-1 and TRBJ1-1; TRBD1 matches at 7 bases. Trimming removed 6 bases from V and 3 bases from J; junction bases left unmatched: 7. The CDR3 has 13 residues. In germline, CDR1 is SQVTM, CDR2 ANQGSEA. The CDR3 here is CSVRQGTDTEAFF. The CDR3 coding sequence is TGCAGCGTGCGACAGGGAACGGACACTGAAGCTTTCTTT.

The rearrangement uses TRBV5-4 and TRBJ2-3; D not resolved. The CDR3 is 12 residues long. Germline CDR1 reads SGHNT; CDR2 reads YYREEE (reference sequence). With 3 bases removed from V and 2 bases from J, the gap between germline ends came to 4 bases. In nucleotides, the CDR3 is TGTGCCAGCAGCTCGGACACAGATACGCAGTATTTT. Translated, it gives CASSSDTDTQYF.

The chain employs TRBV19 and TRBJ1-5; no clear D. The CDR3 is 16 amino acids. The germline V gene encodes CDR1 LNHDA and CDR2 SQIVND (reference sequence). Trimming removed 5 bases from V and 0 bases from J, with 14 bases in between. The CDR3 region has the DNA TGTGCCAGTAGTGGGAGGAGTCCCAATAGCAATCAGCCCCAGCATTTT. Amino acid sequence: CASSGRSPNSNQPQHF.

A few counts support this clonotype. The chain carries TRBV5-1 and TRBJ2-3; 7 bases align to TRBD1. There are 15 residues in the CDR3. The ends lost 5 bases at V and 0 bases at J; junction bases unmatched: 6. In germline, CDR1 is SGHRS, CDR2 YFSETQ. The CDR3 reads CASRKGQPSTDTQYF. Written as DNA, the CDR3 is TGCGCCAGCAGGAAGGGACAGCCTAGCACAGATACGCAGTATTTT.

The CDR3 reads CASSEAGLGQTQYF. CDR3 nucleotides: TGTGCCAGCAGTGAAGCTGGGCTAGGGCAGACCCAGTACTTC. The chain carries TRBV2 and TRBJ2-5; D is undetermined. Germline CDR1 SNHLY, CDR2 FYNNEI. CDR3 length equals 14 residues. V was shortened by 0 bases and J by 6 bases, with 11 bases between the two germline ends.

The chain combines TRBV20-1 with TRBJ1-4; a possible D gene is TRBD1 (5 bases). The germline CDR1 and CDR2 sequences are DFQATT and SNEGSKA (reference sequence). V was pared by 3 bases and J by 7 bases, with 18 bases between. The length of the CDR3 is 15 residues. The CDR3 DNA follows: TGCAGTGCTAGGAATTCCCAGGGCGGGGGTGAAAAACTGTTTTTT. Encoded protein: CSARNSQGGGEKLFF.

This clonotype was recorded many times. The chain combines TRBV20-1 with TRBJ1-5; 8 bases fit TRBD1. Trimming took 0 bases from V and 6 from J; bases not matched to a gene: 7. From germline, CDR1 is DFQATT and CDR2 SNEGSKA (reference sequence). This CDR3 contains 15 residues. Here the CDR3 DNA reads TGCAGTGCTAGAGATTCACCAGGGGGCTTTCAGCCCCAGCATTTT. This encodes CSARDSPGGFQPQHF.

This clonotype was counted many times. The V and J genes are TRBV6-6 and TRBJ2-7; 9 nucleotides align to TRBD1. The CDR3 covers 13 residues. Trimming cost V 5 bases and J 7 bases; bases outside gene matches: 6. Looked up from germline, CDR1 is MNHNY and CDR2 is SVGAGI (reference sequence). The CDR3 loop reads CASSGTGSREQYF. CDR3 sequence (DNA): TGTGCCAGCAGTGGGACAGGGTCACGAGAGCAGTACTTC.

The chain links TRBV4-2 to TRBJ1-1; D ambiguous. Trimming stripped 0 bases from V and 1 base from J, with 9 bases between. Looked up from germline, CDR1 is LGHNA and CDR2 is YNFKEQ. The CDR3 is 15 residues long. The CDR3 loop is CASSQEYLQNTEAFF. The CDR3 DNA follows: TGTGCCAGCAGCCAAGAATATCTACAGAACACTGAAGCTTTCTTT.

This clonotype was found a few times. The V and J genes are TRBV14 and TRBJ1-2; no clear D. In germline, CDR1 is SGHDN, CDR2 FVKESK. The V gene lost 2 bases and the J gene lost 4 bases, with 11 bases spanning the gap. The CDR3 spans 14 residues. CDR3 residues: CASSQNRDFYGYTF. The CDR3 coding sequence is TGTGCCAGCAGCCAAAATAGGGATTTCTATGGCTACACCTTC.

This clonotype has a count of ten or more. The rearrangement uses TRBV14 and TRBJ1-2, with TRBD1 matching over 10 bases. J was trimmed by 2 bases and V by 1 base; bases with no gene match: 1. Germline-derived CDR1 and CDR2 are SGHDN and FVKESK. The length of the CDR3 is 15 residues. The CDR3 spells CASSQVGQGNYGYTF. The CDR3 nucleotides are TGTGCCAGCAGCCAAGTGGGACAGGGGAACTATGGCTACACCTTC.

This clonotype was counted a few times. The rearrangement uses TRBV6-1 and TRBJ1-2; D gene unclear. Trimming stripped 7 bases from V and 4 bases from J, with 13 bases between. CDR1 is MNHNS, CDR2 SASEGT, per germline. The CDR3 is 13 amino acids. The CDR3 DNA sequence: TGTGCCAGCATCCCGGACGCGAGCTATGGCTACACCTTC. It specifies CASIPDASYGYTF.